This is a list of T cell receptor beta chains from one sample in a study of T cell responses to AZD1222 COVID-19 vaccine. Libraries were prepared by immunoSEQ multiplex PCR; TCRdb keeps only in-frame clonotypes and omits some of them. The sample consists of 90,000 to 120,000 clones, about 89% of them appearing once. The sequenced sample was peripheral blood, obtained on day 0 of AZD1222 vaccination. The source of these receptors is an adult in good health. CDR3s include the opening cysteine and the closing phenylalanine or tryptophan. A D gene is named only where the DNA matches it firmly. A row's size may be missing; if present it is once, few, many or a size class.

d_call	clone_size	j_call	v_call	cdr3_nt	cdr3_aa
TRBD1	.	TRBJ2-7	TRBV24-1	TGTGCCACCCAACCGGGACAGGGTTACGAGCAGTACTTC	CATQPGQGYEQYF
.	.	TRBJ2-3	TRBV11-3	TGTGCCAGCAGCTTTCGGCAGCGCACAGATACGCAGTATTTT	CASSFRQRTDTQYF
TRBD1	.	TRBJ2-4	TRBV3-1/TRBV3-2	TGTGCCAGCAGCCAGGCTGACAGGGCCGCGATTCAGTACTTC	CASSQADRAAIQYF
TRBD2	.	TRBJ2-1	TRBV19	TGTGCCAGTAGTATTCGACTAGCGGGAGTAGGGCGGAGTGAGCAGTTCTTC	CASSIRLAGVGRSEQFF
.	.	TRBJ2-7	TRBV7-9	TGTGCCAGCACCATCCGAGGAGATCCAACCTACGAGCAGTACTTC	CASTIRGDPTYEQYF
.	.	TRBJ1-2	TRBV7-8	TGTGCCAGCAGCCCGGGGGACTATGGCTACACCTTC	CASSPGDYGYTF
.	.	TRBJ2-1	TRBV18	TGTGCCAGCTCACCAATGGACAGCGCTACAATTGAGCAGTTCTTC	CASSPMDSATIEQFF
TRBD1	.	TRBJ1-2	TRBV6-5	TGTGCCAGCAGTTACTCGGGACAGGGGACTTATGGCTACACCTTC	CASSYSGQGTYGYTF
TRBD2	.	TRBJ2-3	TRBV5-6	TGTGCCAGCAGCTTGTTTACGCGGGGGTGGAGCACAGATACGCAGTATTTT	CASSLFTRGWSTDTQYF
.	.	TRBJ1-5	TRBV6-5	TGTGCCAGCAGCCCGGGGGTATATAGCAATCAGCCCCAGCATTTT	CASSPGVYSNQPQHF
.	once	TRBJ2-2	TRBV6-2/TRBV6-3	TGTGCCAGCAGTTACAGGGGGGGAAACACCGGGGAGCTGTTTTTT	CASSYRGGNTGELFF
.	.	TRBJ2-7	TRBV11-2	TGTGCCAGCAGCTTAAGGCTGAGTCCCCCCCACGAGCAGTACTTC	CASSLRLSPPHEQYF
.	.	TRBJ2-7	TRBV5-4	TGTGCCAGCAGCAAATTAGGTCGCTCCTACGAGCAGTACTTC	CASSKLGRSYEQYF
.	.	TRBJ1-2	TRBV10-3	TGTGCCATCGGACAGAGAGCTAACTATGGCTACACCTTC	CAIGQRANYGYTF
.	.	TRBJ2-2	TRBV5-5	TGTGCCAGCAGCTTGGCGTGGGGCGGGGAGCTGTTTTTT	CASSLAWGGELFF
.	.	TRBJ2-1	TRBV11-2	TGTGCCAGCAGCTTAGTAGATCTCAGTGCGGCGCGGAAGTTCTTC	CASSLVDLSAARKFF
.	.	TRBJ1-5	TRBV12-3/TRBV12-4	TGTGCCAGCAGTTTAATCCGACATCAGCCCCAGCATTTT	CASSLIRHQPQHF
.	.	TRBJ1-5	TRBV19	TGTGCCAGTAGTATGGAGAAAGGCGGAGGTTCAACCCAGCATTTT	CASSMEKGGGSTQHF
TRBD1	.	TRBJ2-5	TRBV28	TGTGCCAGCACGGGACAGCAAGAGACCCAGTACTTC	CASTGQQETQYF
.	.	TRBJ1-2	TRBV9	TGTGCCAGCGCGGGAGGAAGAGGCTACACCTTC	CASAGGRGYTF
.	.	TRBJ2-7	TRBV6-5	TGTGCCAGCAGTCCACTACAGGTTGCGCGTGGCGAGCAGTACTTC	CASSPLQVARGEQYF
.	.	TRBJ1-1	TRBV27	TGTGCCAGCAGTCCCTGGACAGATGCGAGCAGGGAAGCTTTCTTT	CASSPWTDASREAFF
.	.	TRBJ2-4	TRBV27	TGTGCCAGCAGTGCCAAGGCAGGCGGCCTCTTACTAGCCAAAAACATTCAGTACTTC	CASSAKAGGLLLAKNIQYF
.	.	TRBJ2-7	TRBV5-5	TGTGCCAGCAGCTTGGCCCCAAGAGTTACCGAATACGAGCAGTACTTC	CASSLAPRVTEYEQYF
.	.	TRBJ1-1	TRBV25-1	TGTGCCAGCAGTGAAGGAGGCAGGGACACTGAAGCTTTCTTT	CASSEGGRDTEAFF
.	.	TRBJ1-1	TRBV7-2	TGTGCCAGCAGCTTAGTAGTGGGCCCTGAAGCTTTCTTT	CASSLVVGPEAFF
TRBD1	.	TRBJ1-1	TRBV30	TGTGCCTGGAGTGGCACGACCCACAGGGGGCCGAACACTGAAGCTTTCTTT	CAWSGTTHRGPNTEAFF